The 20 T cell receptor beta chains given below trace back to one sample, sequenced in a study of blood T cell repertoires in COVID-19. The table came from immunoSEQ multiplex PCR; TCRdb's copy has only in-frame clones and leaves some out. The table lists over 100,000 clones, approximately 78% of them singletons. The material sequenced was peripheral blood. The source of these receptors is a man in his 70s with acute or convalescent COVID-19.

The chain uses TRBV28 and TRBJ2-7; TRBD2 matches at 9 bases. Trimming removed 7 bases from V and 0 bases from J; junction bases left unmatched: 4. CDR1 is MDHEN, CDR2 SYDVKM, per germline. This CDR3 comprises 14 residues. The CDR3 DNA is TGTGCCAGCACGGATAGCGGGAGCTCCTACGAGCAGTACTTC. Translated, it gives CASTDSGSSYEQYF.

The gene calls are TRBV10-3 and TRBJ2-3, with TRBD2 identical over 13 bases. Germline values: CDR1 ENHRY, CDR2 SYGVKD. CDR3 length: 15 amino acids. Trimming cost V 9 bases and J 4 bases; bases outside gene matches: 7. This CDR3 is CAITTSGGRADTQYF. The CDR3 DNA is TGTGCCATAACGACTAGCGGGGGGCGGGCAGATACGCAGTATTTT.

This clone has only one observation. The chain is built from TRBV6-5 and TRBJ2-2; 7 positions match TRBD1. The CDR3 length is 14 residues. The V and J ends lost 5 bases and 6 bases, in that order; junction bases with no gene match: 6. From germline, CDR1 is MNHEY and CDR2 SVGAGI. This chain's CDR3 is CASSHAGGPGELFF. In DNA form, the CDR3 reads TGTGCCAGCAGTCACGCAGGGGGTCCCGGGGAGCTGTTTTTT.

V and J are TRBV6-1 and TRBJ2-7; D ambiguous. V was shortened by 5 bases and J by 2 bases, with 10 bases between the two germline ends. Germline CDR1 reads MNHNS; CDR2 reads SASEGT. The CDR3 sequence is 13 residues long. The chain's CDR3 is CASSYGSPYEQYF. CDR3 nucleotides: TGTGCCAGCAGTTATGGCAGTCCCTACGAGCAGTACTTC.

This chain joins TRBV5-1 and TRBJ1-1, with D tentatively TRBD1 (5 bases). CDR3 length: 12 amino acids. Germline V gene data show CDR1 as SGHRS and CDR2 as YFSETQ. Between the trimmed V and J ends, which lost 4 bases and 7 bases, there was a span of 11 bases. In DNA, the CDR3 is TGCGCCAGCAGCCTGGATAGGGGTGAAGCTTTCTTT. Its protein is CASSLDRGEAFF.

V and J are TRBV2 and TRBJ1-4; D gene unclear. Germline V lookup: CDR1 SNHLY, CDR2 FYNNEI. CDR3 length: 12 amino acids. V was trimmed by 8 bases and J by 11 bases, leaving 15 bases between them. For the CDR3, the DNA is TGTGCCAGCTTAATCGCTGGAGATAAACTGTTTTTT. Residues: CASLIAGDKLFF. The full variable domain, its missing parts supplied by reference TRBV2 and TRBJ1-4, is EPEVTQTPSHQVTQMGQEVILRCVPISNHLYFYWYRQILGQKVEFLVSFYNNEISEKSEIFDDQFSVERPDGSNFTLKIRSTKLEDSAMYFCASLIAGDKLFFGSGTQLSVL.

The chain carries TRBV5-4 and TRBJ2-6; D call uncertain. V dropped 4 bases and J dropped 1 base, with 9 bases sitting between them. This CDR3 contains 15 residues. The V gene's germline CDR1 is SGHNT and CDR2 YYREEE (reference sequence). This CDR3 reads CASSRRQSGANVLTF. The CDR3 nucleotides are TGTGCCAGCAGCCGCAGGCAATCTGGGGCCAACGTCCTGACTTTC. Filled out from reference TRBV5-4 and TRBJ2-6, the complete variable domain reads ETGVTQSPTHLIKTRGQQVTLRCSSQSGHNTVSWYQQALGQGPQFIFQYYREEENGRGNFPPRFSGLQFPNYSSELNVNALELDDSALYLCASSRRQSGANVLTFGAGSRLTVL.

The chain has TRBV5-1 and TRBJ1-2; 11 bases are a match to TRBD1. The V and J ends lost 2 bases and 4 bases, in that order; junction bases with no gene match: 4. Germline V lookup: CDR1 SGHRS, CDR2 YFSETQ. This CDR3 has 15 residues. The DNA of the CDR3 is TGCGCCAGCAGCTTAGACGGACAGGGGGCCTATGGCTACACCTTC. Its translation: CASSLDGQGAYGYTF.

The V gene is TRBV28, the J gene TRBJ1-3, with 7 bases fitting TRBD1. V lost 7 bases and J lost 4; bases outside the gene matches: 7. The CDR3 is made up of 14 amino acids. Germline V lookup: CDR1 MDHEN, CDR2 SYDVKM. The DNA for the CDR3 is TGTGCCAGCAATCCTACAGGGGACGGAAACACCATATATTTT. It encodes CASNPTGDGNTIYF.

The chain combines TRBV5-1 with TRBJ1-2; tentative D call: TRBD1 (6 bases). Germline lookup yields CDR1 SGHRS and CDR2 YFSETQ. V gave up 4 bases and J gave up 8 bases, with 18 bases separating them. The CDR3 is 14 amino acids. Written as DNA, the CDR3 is TGCGCCAGCAGCGCGACCGGGACAAGGGACGGCTACACCTTC. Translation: CASSATGTRDGYTF.

The CDR3 DNA follows: TGTGCCTGGAACCGTCAACAGGTGAATCAGCCCCAGCATTTT. It is translated as CAWNRQQVNQPQHF. This chain uses TRBV30 with TRBJ1-5; perhaps TRBD1 as D (5 bases). This CDR3 is built from 14 residues. Germline V gives CDR1 GTSNPN, CDR2 SVGIG (reference sequence). The V end lost 4 bases, the J end lost 4 bases, and 14 bases lay between the germline ends. The whole variable domain, remainder taken from reference TRBV30 and TRBJ1-5, is SQTIHQWPATLVQPVGSPLSLECTVEGTSNPNLYWYRQAAGRGLQLLFYSVGIGQISSEVPQNLSASRPQDRQFILSSKKLLLSDSGFYLCAWNRQQVNQPQHFGDGTRLSIL.

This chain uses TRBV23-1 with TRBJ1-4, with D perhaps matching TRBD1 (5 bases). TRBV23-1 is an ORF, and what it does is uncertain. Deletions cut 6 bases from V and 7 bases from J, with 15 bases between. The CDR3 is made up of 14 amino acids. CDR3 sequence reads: CASSLRDRVEKLFF. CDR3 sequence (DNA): TGCGCCAGCAGCCTCAGGGATCGGGTTGAAAAACTGTTTTTT.

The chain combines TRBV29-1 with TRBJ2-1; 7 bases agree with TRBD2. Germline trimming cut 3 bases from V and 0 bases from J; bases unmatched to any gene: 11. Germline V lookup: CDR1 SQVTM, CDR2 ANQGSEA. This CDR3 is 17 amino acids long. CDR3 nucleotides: TGCAGCGTTGATGCCCCGCGGGGGATCAGCTCCTACAATGAGCAGTTCTTC. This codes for CSVDAPRGISSYNEQFF.

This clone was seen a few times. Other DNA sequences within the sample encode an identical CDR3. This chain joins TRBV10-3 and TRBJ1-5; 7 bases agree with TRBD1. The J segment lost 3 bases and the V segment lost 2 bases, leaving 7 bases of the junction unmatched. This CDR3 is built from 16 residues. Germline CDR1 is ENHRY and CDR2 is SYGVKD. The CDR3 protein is CAISEAGTAYNQPQHF. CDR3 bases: TGTGCCATCAGTGAGGCGGGGACAGCCTACAATCAGCCCCAGCATTTT.

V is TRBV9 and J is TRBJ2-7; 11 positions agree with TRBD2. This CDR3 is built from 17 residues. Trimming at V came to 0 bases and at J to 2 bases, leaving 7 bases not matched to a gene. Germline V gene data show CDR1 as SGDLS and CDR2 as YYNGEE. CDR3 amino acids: CASSVGASGGRTYEQYF. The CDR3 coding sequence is TGTGCCAGCAGCGTAGGGGCTAGCGGGGGGCGAACCTACGAGCAGTACTTC.

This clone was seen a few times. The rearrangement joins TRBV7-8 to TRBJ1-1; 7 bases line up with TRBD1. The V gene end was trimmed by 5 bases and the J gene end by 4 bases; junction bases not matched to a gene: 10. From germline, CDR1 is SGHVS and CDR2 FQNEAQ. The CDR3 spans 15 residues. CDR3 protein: CASSQGGGWATEAFF. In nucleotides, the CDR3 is TGTGCCAGCAGCCAGGGGGGGGGCTGGGCCACTGAAGCTTTCTTT.

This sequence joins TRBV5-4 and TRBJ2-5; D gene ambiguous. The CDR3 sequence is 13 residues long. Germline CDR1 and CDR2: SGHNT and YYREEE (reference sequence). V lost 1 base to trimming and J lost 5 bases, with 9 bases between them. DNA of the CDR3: TGTGCCAGCAGCTTGCCCAGCAGGGAGACCCAGTACTTC. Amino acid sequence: CASSLPSRETQYF. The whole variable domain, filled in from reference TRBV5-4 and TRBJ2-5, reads ETGVTQSPTHLIKTRGQQVTLRCSSQSGHNTVSWYQQALGQGPQFIFQYYREEENGRGNFPPRFSGLQFPNYSSELNVNALELDDSALYLCASSLPSRETQYFGPGTRLLVL.

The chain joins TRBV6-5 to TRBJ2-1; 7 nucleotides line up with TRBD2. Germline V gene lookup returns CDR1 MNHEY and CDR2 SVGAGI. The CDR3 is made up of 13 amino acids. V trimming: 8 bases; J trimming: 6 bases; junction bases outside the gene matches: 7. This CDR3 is CASGGVRGNEQFF. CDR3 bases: TGTGCCAGCGGGGGGGTGAGGGGCAATGAGCAGTTCTTC.

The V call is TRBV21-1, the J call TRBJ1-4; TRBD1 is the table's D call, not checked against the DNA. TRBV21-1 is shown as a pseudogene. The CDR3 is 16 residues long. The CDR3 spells CASRGTDTATNEKLFF. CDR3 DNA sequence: TGTGCCAGCAGAGGGACAGACACTGCAACTAATGAAAAACTGTTTTTT.

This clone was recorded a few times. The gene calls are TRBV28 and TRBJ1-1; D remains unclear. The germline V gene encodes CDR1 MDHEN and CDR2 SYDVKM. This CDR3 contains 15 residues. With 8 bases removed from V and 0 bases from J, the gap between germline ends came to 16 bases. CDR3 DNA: TGTGCCAGCCTTAAGGGAGGGCAGATGAACACTGAAGCTTTCTTT. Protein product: CASLKGGQMNTEAFF.